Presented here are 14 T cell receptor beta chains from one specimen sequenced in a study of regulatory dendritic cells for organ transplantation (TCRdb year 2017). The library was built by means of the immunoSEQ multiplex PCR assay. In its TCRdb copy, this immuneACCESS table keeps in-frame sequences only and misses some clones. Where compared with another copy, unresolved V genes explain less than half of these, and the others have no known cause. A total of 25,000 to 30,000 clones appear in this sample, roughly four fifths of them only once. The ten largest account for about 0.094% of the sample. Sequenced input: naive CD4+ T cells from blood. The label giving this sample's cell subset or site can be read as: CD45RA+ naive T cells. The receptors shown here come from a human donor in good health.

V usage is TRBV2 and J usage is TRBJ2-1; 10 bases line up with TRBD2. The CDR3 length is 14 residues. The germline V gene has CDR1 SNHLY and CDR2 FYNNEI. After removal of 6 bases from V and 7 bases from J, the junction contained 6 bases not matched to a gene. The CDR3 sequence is CASRPGLATNEQFF. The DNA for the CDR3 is TGTGCCAGCAGGCCGGGACTAGCGACGAATGAGCAGTTCTTC.

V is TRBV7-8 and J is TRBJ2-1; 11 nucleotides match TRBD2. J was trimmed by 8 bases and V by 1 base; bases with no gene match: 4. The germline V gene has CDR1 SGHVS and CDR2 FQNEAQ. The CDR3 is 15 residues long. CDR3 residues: CASSLGLAGYHEQFF. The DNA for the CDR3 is TGTGCCAGCAGCTTAGGACTAGCGGGGTACCATGAGCAGTTCTTC.

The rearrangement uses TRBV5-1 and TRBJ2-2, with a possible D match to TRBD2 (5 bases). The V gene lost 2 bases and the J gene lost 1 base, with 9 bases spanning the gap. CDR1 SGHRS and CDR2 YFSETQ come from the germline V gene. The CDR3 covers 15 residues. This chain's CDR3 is CASSFRGVNTGELFF. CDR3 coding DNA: TGCGCCAGCAGCTTCCGGGGAGTGAACACCGGGGAGCTGTTTTTT.

This CDR3 is CASSLETGPWSSYNSPLHF. CDR3 coding DNA: TGTGCCAGCAGCTTGGAGACAGGGCCATGGAGCTCCTATAATTCACCCCTCCACTTT. The chain links TRBV5-8 to TRBJ1-6; the match to TRBD1 covers 7 bases. CDR3 length: 19 amino acids. V shed 0 bases and J 0 bases; nucleotides not matched to a gene: 9. The germline V gene has CDR1 SGHTS and CDR2 YDEGEE.

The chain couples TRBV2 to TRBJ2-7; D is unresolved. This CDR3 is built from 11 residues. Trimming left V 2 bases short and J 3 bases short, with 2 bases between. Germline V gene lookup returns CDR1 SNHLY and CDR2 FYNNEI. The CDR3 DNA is TGTGCCAGCAGTGAACACTACGAGCAGTACTTC. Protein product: CASSEHYEQYF. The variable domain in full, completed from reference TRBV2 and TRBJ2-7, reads EPEVTQTPSHQVTQMGQEVILRCVPISNHLYFYWYRQILGQKVEFLVSFYNNEISEKSEIFDDQFSVERPDGSNFTLKIRSTKLEDSAMYFCASSEHYEQYFGPGTRLTVT.

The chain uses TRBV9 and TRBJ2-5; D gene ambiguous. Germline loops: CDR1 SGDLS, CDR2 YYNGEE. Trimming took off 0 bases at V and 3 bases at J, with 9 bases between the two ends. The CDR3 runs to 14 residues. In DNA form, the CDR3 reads TGTGCCAGCAGCGTAGGACCAAGCGAAGAGACCCAGTACTTC. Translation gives CASSVGPSEETQYF.

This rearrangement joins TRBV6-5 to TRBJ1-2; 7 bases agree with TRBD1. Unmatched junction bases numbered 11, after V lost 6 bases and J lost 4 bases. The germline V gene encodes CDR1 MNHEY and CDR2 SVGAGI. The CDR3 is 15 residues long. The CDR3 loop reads CASSPVYGQVYGYTF. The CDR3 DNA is TGTGCCAGCAGCCCCGTATACGGACAGGTCTATGGCTACACCTTC.

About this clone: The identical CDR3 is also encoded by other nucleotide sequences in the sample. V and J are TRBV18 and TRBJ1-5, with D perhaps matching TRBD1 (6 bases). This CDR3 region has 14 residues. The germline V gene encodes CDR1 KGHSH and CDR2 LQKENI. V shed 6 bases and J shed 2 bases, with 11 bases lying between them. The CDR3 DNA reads TGTGCCAGCTCCCCGCCAGGGGGCAATCAGCCCCAGCATTTT. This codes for CASSPPGGNQPQHF.

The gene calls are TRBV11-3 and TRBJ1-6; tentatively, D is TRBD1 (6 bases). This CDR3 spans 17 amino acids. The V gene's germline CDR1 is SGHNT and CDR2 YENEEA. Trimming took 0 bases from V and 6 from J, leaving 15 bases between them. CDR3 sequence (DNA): TGTGCCAGCAGCTTAGATCGCTGGGGACAACCTAATTCACCCCTCCACTTT. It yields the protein CASSLDRWGQPNSPLHF.

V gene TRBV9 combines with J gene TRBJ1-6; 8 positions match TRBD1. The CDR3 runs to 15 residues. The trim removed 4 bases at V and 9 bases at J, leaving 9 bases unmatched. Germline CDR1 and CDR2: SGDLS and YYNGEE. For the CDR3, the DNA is TGTGCCAGCAGCTCGAAAGGGACAGGCTCTTCACCCCTCCACTTT. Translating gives CASSSKGTGSSPLHF.

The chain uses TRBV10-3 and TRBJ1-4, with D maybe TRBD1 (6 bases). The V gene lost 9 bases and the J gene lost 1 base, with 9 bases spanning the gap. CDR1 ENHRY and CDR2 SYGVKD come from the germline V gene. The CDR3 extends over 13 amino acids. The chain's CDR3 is CAINRETNEKLFF. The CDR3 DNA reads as TGTGCCATAAACAGGGAAACTAATGAAAAACTGTTTTTT.

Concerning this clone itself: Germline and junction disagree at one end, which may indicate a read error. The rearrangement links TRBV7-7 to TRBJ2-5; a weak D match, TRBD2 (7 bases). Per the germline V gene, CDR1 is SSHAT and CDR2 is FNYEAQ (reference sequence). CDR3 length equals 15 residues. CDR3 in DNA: TGTGCTAGCAGCTTAGGGGGGGGATTCCAAGAGACCCAGTACTTC. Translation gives CASSLGGGFQETQYF.

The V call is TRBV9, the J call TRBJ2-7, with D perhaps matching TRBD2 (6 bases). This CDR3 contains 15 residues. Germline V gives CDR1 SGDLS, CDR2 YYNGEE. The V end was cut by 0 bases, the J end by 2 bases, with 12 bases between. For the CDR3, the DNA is TGTGCCAGCAGCGTAGCGGGAGACATTACCTACGAGCAGTACTTC. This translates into CASSVAGDITYEQYF.

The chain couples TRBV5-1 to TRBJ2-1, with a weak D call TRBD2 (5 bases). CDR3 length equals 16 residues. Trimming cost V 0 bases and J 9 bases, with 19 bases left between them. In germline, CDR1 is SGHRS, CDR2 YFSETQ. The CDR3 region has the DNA TGCGCCAGCAGCTTGGAAAGAGGGCAAATTCGGGGTGAGCAGTTCTTC. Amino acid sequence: CASSLERGQIRGEQFF. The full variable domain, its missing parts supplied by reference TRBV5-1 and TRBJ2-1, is KAGVTQTPRYLIKTRGQQVTLSCSPISGHRSVSWYQQTPGQGLQFLFEYFSETQRNKGNFPGRFSGRQFSNSRSEMNVSTLELGDSALYLCASSLERGQIRGEQFFGPGTRLTVL.